These 32 T cell receptor beta chains share one sample of origin, sequenced in a study of shared clonotypes between healthy human individuals. Naive CD8 cells, CD45RO-negative and positively selected for CCR7, excluded terminally differentiated effector memory CD45RA+ cells. Measured with immunoSEQ multiplex PCR; TCRdb has only the in-frame clones, and not every one. The repertoire has around 2,100,000 clones, over 85% of them found once; the top ten carry less than 1.5%. Sequences were obtained from naive CD8+ T cells sorted from blood. All receptors derive from a man aged 18 to 29 in good health.

Comment on this clone: Distinct nucleotide sequences in the sample also encode this CDR3. The J gene is TRBJ2-7, the V gene TRBV11-2; D unresolved. The CDR3 covers 12 residues. Germline V gives CDR1 SGHAT, CDR2 FQNNGV. V was clipped by 4 bases and J by 0 bases, with 4 bases between them. The CDR3 loop is CASSYNSYEQYF. CDR3 nucleotides: TGTGCCAGCAGCTACAACTCCTACGAGCAGTACTTC.

V usage is TRBV10-2 and J usage is TRBJ2-1; 8 bases align to TRBD2. CDR1 is WSHSY, CDR2 SAAADI, per germline. The CDR3 has 14 residues. The ends lost 11 bases at V and 4 bases at J; junction bases unmatched: 10. Here the CDR3 DNA reads TGCGCCGGGGGGGCGGGGGGCACGTACAATGAGCAGTTCTTC. It translates to CAGGAGGTYNEQFF.

This chain connects TRBV29-1 to TRBJ1-2, with D uncertain. There are 11 residues in the CDR3. The germline gives CDR1 SQVTM, CDR2 ANQGSEA. V lost 6 bases to trimming and J lost 7 bases, with 12 bases between them. CDR3 amino acids: CSVRGSFGYTF. DNA for the CDR3: TGCAGCGTCCGCGGAAGTTTTGGCTACACCTTC.

The chain has TRBV4-3 and TRBJ2-3, with 8 bases fitting TRBD2. The CDR3 totals 17 residues. Germline-derived CDR1 and CDR2 are LGHNA and YSLEER. The ends lost 3 bases at V and 0 bases at J; junction bases unmatched: 8. The CDR3 nucleotides read TGCGCCAGCAGCCAGAAGACACTAGCGGATAGCACAGATACGCAGTATTTT. Amino acid sequence: CASSQKTLADSTDTQYF.

The chain combines TRBV6-5 with TRBJ1-1; D unresolved. The CDR3 is 13 amino acids. The germline CDR1 and CDR2 sequences are MNHEY and SVGAGI. V was shortened by 0 bases and J by 7 bases, with 9 bases between the two germline ends. CDR3 amino acids: CASSYSPGSEAFF. The DNA of the CDR3 is TGTGCCAGCAGTTACTCGCCAGGAAGTGAAGCTTTCTTT.

The chain combines TRBV10-3 with TRBJ2-7; 9 bases fit TRBD1. This CDR3 is 15 amino acids long. Per germline, CDR1 ENHRY and CDR2 SYGVKD. The trim removed 4 bases at V and 3 bases at J, leaving 7 bases unmatched. The CDR3 sequence: CAISGDGTGIYEQYF. CDR3 coding DNA: TGTGCCATCAGTGGGGACGGGACAGGGATCTACGAGCAGTACTTC.

The chain is built from TRBV7-9 and TRBJ1-1; TRBD1 aligns across 8 bases. Per germline, CDR1 SEHNR and CDR2 FQNEAQ (reference sequence). After removal of 3 bases from V and 4 bases from J, the junction contained 4 bases not matched to a gene. CDR3 size: 14 residues. The CDR3 sequence: CASSFQQGGTEAFF. CDR3 bases: TGTGCCAGCAGCTTCCAACAGGGGGGCACTGAAGCTTTCTTT.

This rearrangement joins TRBV6-1 to TRBJ1-3; D not resolved. V lost 1 base to trimming and J lost 0 bases, with 10 bases between them. Germline assignment: CDR1 MNHNS and CDR2 SASEGT. This CDR3 comprises 16 residues. Here the CDR3 DNA reads TGTGCCAGCAGTGAAGGAAGACTGAGCTCTGGAAACACCATATATTTT. Its protein is CASSEGRLSSGNTIYF.

V is TRBV4-3 and J is TRBJ2-7; TRBD2 matches at 9 bases. The CDR3 runs 16 residues. Trimming took 2 bases from V and 3 from J; bases not matched to a gene: 8. The germline V gene encodes CDR1 LGHNA and CDR2 YSLEER. CDR3 bases: TGCGCCAGCAGCCAAAGTGGGCGGGAGGGGAACTACGAGCAGTACTTC. As protein: CASSQSGREGNYEQYF.

The V and J genes are TRBV4-3 and TRBJ2-1; D gene unclear. CDR1 and CDR2 from the germline V gene are LGHNA and YSLEER. The CDR3 spans 13 residues. V lost 3 bases to trimming and J lost 3 bases, with 6 bases between them. The CDR3 nucleotides read TGCGCCAGCAGCCAGTCCAGCTACAATGAGCAGTTCTTC. Protein product: CASSQSSYNEQFF.

The V and J genes are TRBV7-9 and TRBJ2-5, with 8 bases aligning to TRBD1. The CDR3 runs to 14 residues. The V gene end was trimmed by 8 bases and the J gene end by 5 bases; junction bases not matched to a gene: 10. The germline V gene encodes CDR1 SEHNR and CDR2 FQNEAQ (reference sequence). In DNA form, the CDR3 reads TGTGCCAGCGGATTACAGGGGGTTGTGGAGACCCAGTACTTC. Protein sequence: CASGLQGVVETQYF.

V gene TRBV28 combines with J gene TRBJ1-1, with D possibly being TRBD1 (5 bases). The germline gives CDR1 MDHEN, CDR2 SYDVKM. V shed 6 bases and J shed 5 bases, with 16 bases lying between them. The CDR3 has 14 amino acids. The CDR3 region is CASSPGGERTEAFF. In DNA form, the CDR3 reads TGTGCCAGCAGCCCCGGGGGGGAGAGGACTGAAGCTTTCTTT.

As DNA, the CDR3 is TGTGCCAGCAGTTTATCATCCGGGGGTTTTCTGCCCGGTGGCTACACCTTC. Translating gives CASSLSSGGFLPGGYTF. The chain recombines TRBV27 with TRBJ1-2; D is possibly TRBD1 (5 bases). This CDR3 is 17 amino acids long. V was trimmed by 0 bases and J by 7 bases, leaving 21 bases between them. Germline V gene sequence: CDR1 MNHEY, CDR2 SMNVEV (reference sequence).

The rearrangement uses TRBV19 and TRBJ1-6; unclear D gene. Germline V CDR1 and CDR2: LNHDA, SQIVND (reference sequence). The CDR3 runs to 15 residues. V dropped 1 base and J dropped 7 bases, with 11 bases sitting between them. DNA of the CDR3: TGTGCCAGTAGTATAGTAGAGGGATCGAATTCACCCCTCCACTTT. Protein product: CASSIVEGSNSPLHF.

The V call is TRBV27, the J call TRBJ2-2; D is ambiguous. The CDR3 covers 12 residues. The germline gives CDR1 MNHEY, CDR2 SMNVEV (reference sequence). The V end was cut by 5 bases, the J end by 6 bases, with 7 bases between. This CDR3 is CASSRVAGELFF. CDR3 DNA sequence: TGTGCCAGCAGTAGGGTTGCCGGGGAGCTGTTTTTT.

This sequence joins TRBV4-3 and TRBJ2-1, with D maybe TRBD1 (6 bases). Germline CDR1 and CDR2: LGHNA and YSLEER. The CDR3 has 15 amino acids. The V and J ends lost 3 bases and 6 bases respectively, with 15 bases between them. The CDR3 loop is CASSHYLEGGNEQFF. CDR3 sequence (DNA): TGCGCCAGCAGCCATTATCTAGAAGGGGGCAATGAGCAGTTCTTC.

The chain is built from TRBV19 and TRBJ2-7; tentative D call: TRBD2 (6 bases). Germline CDR1 LNHDA, CDR2 SQIVND (reference sequence). The ends were cut back, 5 bases at V and 0 bases at J, with 14 bases in the middle. The CDR3 totals 15 residues. Written as DNA, the CDR3 is TGTGCCAGTAGTGACGCCGGGACTGGCTCCTACGAGCAGTACTTC. Residues: CASSDAGTGSYEQYF. Looking up the rest from reference TRBV19 and TRBJ2-7 gives the full variable domain: DGGITQSPKYLFRKEGQNVTLSCEQNLNHDAMYWYRQDPGQGLRLIYYSQIVNDFQKGDIAEGYSVSREKKESFPLTVTSAQKNPTAFYLCASSDAGTGSYEQYFGPGTRLTVT.

The V call is TRBV7-9, the J call TRBJ2-3; the match to TRBD2 covers 7 bases. Trimming at V came to 1 base and at J to 0 bases, leaving 7 bases not matched to a gene. The CDR3 spans 17 residues. CDR1 is SEHNR, CDR2 FQNEAQ, per germline (reference sequence). The CDR3 sequence: CASSLVRAGTSTDTQYF. The CDR3 DNA reads as TGTGCCAGCAGCTTAGTTCGAGCGGGGACTAGCACAGATACGCAGTATTTT.

V is TRBV28 and J is TRBJ1-2, with D possibly being TRBD1 (5 bases). V dropped 7 bases and J dropped 2 bases, with 11 bases sitting between them. The germline V gene has CDR1 MDHEN and CDR2 SYDVKM. This CDR3 contains 13 residues. This CDR3 reads CASNPTENYGYTF. Here the CDR3 DNA reads TGTGCCAGCAACCCGACAGAGAACTATGGCTACACCTTC.

V usage is TRBV7-9 and J usage is TRBJ2-7; perhaps TRBD2 as D (5 bases). The V gene's germline CDR1 is SEHNR and CDR2 FQNEAQ (reference sequence). Trimming shortened V by 2 bases and J by 3 bases, and 11 bases separated the two germline ends. CDR3 length: 14 amino acids. The CDR3 spells CASSLISDRYEQYF. The CDR3 coding sequence is TGTGCCAGCAGCTTAATTAGCGACCGCTACGAGCAGTACTTC.

This clone was observed once. The CDR3 bases are TGCAGCGTCCTCGGGCTAGCGGGAGTTTACGAGCAGTTCTTC. Protein product: CSVLGLAGVYEQFF. V gene TRBV29-1 combines with J gene TRBJ2-1; 10 bases agree with TRBD2. The trim removed 6 bases at V and 10 bases at J, leaving 12 bases unmatched. The CDR3 length is 14 residues. From germline, CDR1 is SQVTM and CDR2 ANQGSEA.

This chain joins TRBV27 and TRBJ2-1; 10 bases are a match to TRBD1. Germline CDR1 and CDR2: MNHEY and SMNVEV (reference sequence). Trimming removed 2 bases from V and 6 bases from J; junction bases left unmatched: 7. This CDR3 is built from 16 residues. CDR3 coding DNA: TGTGCCAGCAGTTTAGTGTTAGGGACAGGGGTCAATGAGCAGTTCTTC. It specifies CASSLVLGTGVNEQFF.

V and J are TRBV4-1 and TRBJ1-1, with no clear D. The V end was cut by 1 base, the J end by 0 bases, with 9 bases between. The germline CDR1 and CDR2 sequences are MGHRA and YSYEKL. This CDR3 contains 15 residues. Here the CDR3 reads CASSQVVGMNTEAFF. The DNA of the CDR3 is TGCGCCAGCAGCCAAGTGGTGGGAATGAACACTGAAGCTTTCTTT.

J is TRBJ2-5 and V is TRBV29-1; the D is unclear. Trimming pared 2 bases from V and 0 bases from J, leaving 4 bases between. Germline lookup yields CDR1 SQVTM and CDR2 ANQGSEA. The CDR3 is 12 residues long. DNA of the CDR3: TGCAGCGTTGAACTGAACCAAGAGACCCAGTACTTC. As protein: CSVELNQETQYF.

This chain connects TRBV6-6 to TRBJ1-2, with D unclear. Trimming shortened V by 4 bases and J by 3 bases, and 9 bases separated the two germline ends. In germline, CDR1 is MNHNY, CDR2 SVGAGI (reference sequence). The CDR3 consists of 13 residues. The CDR3 DNA reads TGTGCCAGCAGTTCAAACCCTTACTATGGCTACACCTTC. This translates into CASSSNPYYGYTF.

This chain connects TRBV18 to TRBJ2-3; maybe TRBD1 (5 bases). Trimming removed 3 bases at V and 4 bases at J, with 14 bases between. The CDR3 runs 15 residues. Per germline, CDR1 KGHSH and CDR2 LQKENI. Here the CDR3 reads CASSPPGWAPDTQYF. The CDR3 nucleotides read TGTGCCAGCTCACCCCCAGGGTGGGCCCCAGATACGCAGTATTTT.

This chain joins TRBV28 and TRBJ1-4, with 8 bases identical to TRBD1. V lost 5 bases and J lost 6; bases outside the gene matches: 5. CDR3 length equals 14 residues. Germline CDR1 is MDHEN and CDR2 is SYDVKM. The CDR3 sequence is CASSLRGPDEKLFF. The CDR3 DNA reads TGTGCCAGCAGTCTCAGGGGGCCTGATGAAAAACTGTTTTTT.

The chain employs TRBV4-1 and TRBJ2-7, with TRBD2 matching over 11 bases. The CDR3 has 20 amino acids. Germline V lookup: CDR1 MGHRA, CDR2 YSYEKL. V shed 1 base and J 2 bases; nucleotides not matched to a gene: 16. For the CDR3, the DNA is TGCGCCAGCAGCCAAGGGTTCGGGACAGGGAGACTAGCGGGACCCTACGAGCAGTACTTC. Its translation: CASSQGFGTGRLAGPYEQYF.

CDR3 amino acids: CASSQEYPQERVTEAFF. CDR3 sequence (DNA): TGCGCCAGCAGCCAAGAATATCCGCAGGAACGAGTTACTGAAGCTTTCTTT. The chain couples TRBV4-3 to TRBJ1-1; no clear D gene. V lost 0 bases and J lost 5, with 19 bases in between. This CDR3 comprises 17 residues. The germline gives CDR1 LGHNA, CDR2 YSLEER.

A few counts support this clone. The V gene is TRBV19, the J gene TRBJ2-2; 12 bases line up with TRBD2. The CDR3 extends over 15 amino acids. V lost 8 bases to trimming and J lost 6 bases; unmatched junction nucleotides: 7. The germline V gene encodes CDR1 LNHDA and CDR2 SQIVND (reference sequence). CDR3 sequence (DNA): TGTGCCAGTGGAACCCGGACTAGCGGGGCCGGGGAGCTGTTTTTT. Translated, it gives CASGTRTSGAGELFF.

The chain uses TRBV7-3 and TRBJ1-1; D is perhaps TRBD1 (6 bases). V lost 4 bases, J lost 5 bases, and 11 bases lay in between. Germline V gene lookup returns CDR1 SGHTA and CDR2 FQGTGA. The CDR3 sequence is 13 residues long. The CDR3 spells CASSSDSETEAFF. CDR3 nucleotides: TGTGCCAGCAGCTCGGACAGCGAGACTGAAGCTTTCTTT.

The J gene is TRBJ2-1, the V gene TRBV30, with 10 nucleotides matching TRBD2. There are 17 residues in the CDR3. The V and J ends lost 5 bases and 8 bases, in that order; junction bases with no gene match: 18. The germline gives CDR1 GTSNPN, CDR2 SVGIG (reference sequence). The CDR3 protein is CAWYPSDQLAGVYEQFF. The CDR3 bases are TGTGCCTGGTATCCTTCGGACCAGCTAGCGGGAGTCTATGAGCAGTTCTTC.